This T cell receptor (beta chain) was obtained from a study of monozygotic twins with cystic fibrosis. This CDR3 has 12 residues. Trimming pared 3 bases from V and 7 bases from J, leaving 10 bases between. Germline V gene data show CDR1 as SGHRS and CDR2 as YFSETQ. Libraries were prepared by immunoSEQ multiplex PCR; TCRdb keeps only in-frame clonotypes and omits some of them. The sample includes 7,400 or so clones, approximately 95% of them seen just once. Remarks on this clone: The antigen remains undetermined.

The study's findings and limits: In this small cohort, shared CDR3 numbers showed no association with age, concordance or disease severity. Nucleotide-identical clonotype sharing was significantly higher within monozygotic CF twin pairs than between unrelated CF individuals. Co-twins had the most similar V usage for 13 of 16 pairs, J for 8.

The chain recombines TRBV5-1 with TRBJ1-2; D gene ambiguous. This receptor was taken from a boy younger than 10 with cystic fibrosis. The specimen was blood. The CDR3 nucleotides are TGCGCCAGCAGCTCAGAGACAACTGGCTACACCTTC. Amino acid sequence: CASSSETTGYTF. The full variable domain, with the rest looked up from reference TRBV5-1 and TRBJ1-2, is KAGVTQTPRYLIKTRGQQVTLSCSPISGHRSVSWYQQTPGQGLQFLFEYFSETQRNKGNFPGRFSGRQFSNSRSEMNVSTLELGDSALYLCASSSETTGYTFGSGTRLTVV.